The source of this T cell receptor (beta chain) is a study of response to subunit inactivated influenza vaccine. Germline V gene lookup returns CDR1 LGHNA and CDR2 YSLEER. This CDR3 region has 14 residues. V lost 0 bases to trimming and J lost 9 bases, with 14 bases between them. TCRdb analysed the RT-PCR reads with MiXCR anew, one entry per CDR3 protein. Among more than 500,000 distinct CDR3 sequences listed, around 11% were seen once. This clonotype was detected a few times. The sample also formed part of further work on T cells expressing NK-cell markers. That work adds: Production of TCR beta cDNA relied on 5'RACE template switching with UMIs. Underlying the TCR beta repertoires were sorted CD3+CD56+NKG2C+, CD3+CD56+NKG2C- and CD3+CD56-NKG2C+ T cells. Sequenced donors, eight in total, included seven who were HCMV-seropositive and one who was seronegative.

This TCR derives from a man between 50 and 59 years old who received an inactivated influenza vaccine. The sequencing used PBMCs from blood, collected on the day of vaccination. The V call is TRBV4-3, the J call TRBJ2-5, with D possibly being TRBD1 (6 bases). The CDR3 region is CASSQDRGQTAQYF. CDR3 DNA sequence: TGCGCCAGCAGCCAAGATCGAGGACAGACGGCCCAGTACTTC.